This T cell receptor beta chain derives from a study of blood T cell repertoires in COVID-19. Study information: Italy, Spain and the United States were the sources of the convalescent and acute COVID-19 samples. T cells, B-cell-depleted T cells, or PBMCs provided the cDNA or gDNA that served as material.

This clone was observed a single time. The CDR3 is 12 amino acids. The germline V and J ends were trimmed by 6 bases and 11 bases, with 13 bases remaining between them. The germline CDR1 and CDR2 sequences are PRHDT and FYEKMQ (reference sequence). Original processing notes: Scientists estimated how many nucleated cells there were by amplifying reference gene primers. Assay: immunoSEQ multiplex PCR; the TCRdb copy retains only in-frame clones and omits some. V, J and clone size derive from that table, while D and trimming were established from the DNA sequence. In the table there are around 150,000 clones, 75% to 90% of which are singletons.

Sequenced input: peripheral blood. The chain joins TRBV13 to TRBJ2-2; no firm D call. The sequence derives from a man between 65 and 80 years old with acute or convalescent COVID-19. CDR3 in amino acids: CASSLQRSELFF. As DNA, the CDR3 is TGTGCCAGCAGTTTACAGAGGTCCGAGCTGTTTTTT.